Described below is a single T cell receptor beta chain sequence and its context. The V end lost 0 bases, the J end lost 11 bases, and 10 bases lay between the germline ends. The germline V gene encodes CDR1 SGHDN and CDR2 FVKESK. The CDR3 extends over 13 amino acids. Treatment in this sample: preoperative locoregional IRX-2 cytokine immunotherapy. Patients received preoperative, locoregional IRX-2 cytokine immunotherapy in a phase Ib study. The sample comes from a study of preoperative IRX-2 immunotherapy in early breast cancer. The protocol was immunoSEQ multiplex PCR, while the TCRdb copy is restricted to in-frame clones and leaves out a portion. In the table there are roughly 93,000 clones, 86% of which are singletons.

The source of this sequence is a human donor with breast cancer. The chain has TRBV14 and TRBJ1-4; TRBD1 might be the D (5 bases). The starting material was tumor tissue, obtained after IRX-2 immunotherapy. The CDR3 loop reads CASSQDSGGKLFF. The CDR3 DNA is TGTGCCAGCAGCCAAGATAGCGGGGGGAAACTGTTTTTT.